The 10 T cell receptor beta chains presented below share a single source sample, sequenced in a study of graft-versus-host responses after intestinal transplantation (dated by TCRdb to about 2021). According to the study, the label for this sample's time point signals: cells obtained before transplantation from donor or recipient. The antigens these receptors bind are not known. Library preparation was by the immunoSEQ multiplex PCR assay. The table was pulled from immuneACCESS by TCRdb, which kept in-frame rearrangements only. Such tables lose some clones; where checked, under half of the loss comes from unresolved V genes, and the rest has no known cause. This sample is represented by about 70,000 clones; 90% of them were singletons. The biggest ten clones account for approximately 1.3% of the sample. The sequencing here drew on unstimulated CD8+ T cells sorted from spleen or lymph node cells, taken before intestinal transplant. The receptors shown here come from a human donor who received an intestinal transplant.

This chain links TRBV5-1 with TRBJ1-1; tentatively, D is TRBD1 (5 bases). Trimming left V 8 bases short and J 5 bases short, with 13 bases between. The CDR3 consists of 12 residues. Germline V gene sequence: CDR1 SGHRS, CDR2 YFSETQ. CDR3 amino acids: CARQAKKTEAFF. In DNA form, the CDR3 reads TGCGCCAGACAGGCAAAGAAGACTGAAGCTTTCTTT.

The chain employs TRBV7-9 and TRBJ2-5; possibly TRBD1 for D (5 bases). This CDR3 comprises 17 residues. The V gene's germline CDR1 is SEHNR and CDR2 FQNEAQ (reference sequence). V gave up 5 bases and J gave up 3 bases, with 22 bases separating them. The CDR3 DNA sequence: TGTGCCAGCAGCCCCCCCGGTTCTGGCAGGGCGGAAGAGACCCAGTACTTC. Its protein is CASSPPGSGRAEETQYF.

The J gene is TRBJ1-2, the V gene TRBV9, with TRBD1 as a possible D gene (6 bases). Trimming removed 4 bases at V and 8 bases at J, with 21 bases between. The CDR3 is 15 residues long. Germline assignment: CDR1 SGDLS and CDR2 YYNGEE. CDR3 sequence: CASSLGGGVAWGYTF. The DNA of the CDR3 is TGTGCCAGCAGCCTAGGGGGGGGAGTGGCGTGGGGCTACACCTTC.

The chain links TRBV5-5 to TRBJ1-1; TRBD1 is a possible D gene (6 bases). Germline V gene data show CDR1 as SGHKS and CDR2 as YYEKEE (reference sequence). The CDR3 sequence is 12 residues long. The germline V and J ends were trimmed by 6 bases and 12 bases, with 18 bases remaining between them. In nucleotides, the CDR3 is TGTGCCAGCACCCAAGCCGACAGGCGAACTTTCTTT. Residues: CASTQADRRTFF.

The chain has TRBV5-5 and TRBJ2-7, with D possibly matching TRBD1 (6 bases). Germline V gene sequence: CDR1 SGHKS, CDR2 YYEKEE (reference sequence). V was trimmed by 0 bases and J by 2 bases, leaving 9 bases between them. The CDR3 extends over 14 amino acids. The CDR3 loop is CASSLERGTYEQYF. The CDR3 nucleotides read TGTGCCAGCAGCTTGGAGAGGGGGACCTACGAGCAGTACTTC.

V and J are TRBV27 and TRBJ2-1; 8 bases are a match to TRBD2. V lost 8 bases to trimming and J lost 9 bases; unmatched junction nucleotides: 15. Germline CDR1 is MNHEY and CDR2 is SMNVEV (reference sequence). This CDR3 comprises 15 residues. The CDR3 sequence: CASGHGGEGRGEQFF. The CDR3 coding sequence is TGTGCCAGCGGTCACGGGGGGGAGGGGCGGGGTGAGCAGTTCTTC.

V is TRBV13 and J is TRBJ2-3; the D gene is possibly TRBD2 (6 bases). Germline lookup yields CDR1 PRHDT and CDR2 FYEKMQ (reference sequence). The V end lost 2 bases, the J end lost 6 bases, and 15 bases lay between the germline ends. This CDR3 has 15 amino acids. CDR3 bases: TGTGCCAGCAGCTTATCACTAGCTGTAGGGGATACGCAGTATTTT. Protein sequence: CASSLSLAVGDTQYF.

This clone was found once. One end of the junction varies from germline; a read error may be responsible. This chain joins TRBV7-7 and TRBJ2-7; TRBD2 is a possible D gene (6 bases). The CDR3 spans 13 residues. In germline, CDR1 is SSHAT, CDR2 FNYEAQ (reference sequence). Written as DNA, the CDR3 is TGTGCTAGCAGCTTATGGGTGGGGGGAGAGCAGTACTTC. This gives the protein CASSLWVGGEQYF.

The chain is built from TRBV9 and TRBJ1-2; a weak D match, TRBD1 (6 bases). This CDR3 has 14 residues. Germline CDR1 reads SGDLS; CDR2 reads YYNGEE. Between the trimmed V and J ends, which lost 0 bases and 12 bases, there was a span of 18 bases. The CDR3 sequence: CASSVEGTTTGDTF. The CDR3, as DNA: TGTGCCAGCAGCGTAGAGGGAACTACGACAGGCGACACCTTC.

The chain is built from TRBV9 and TRBJ1-1; 7 bases agree with TRBD1. Germline V CDR1 and CDR2: SGDLS, YYNGEE. Losses at the gene ends were 1 base for V and 1 base for J; bases not matched to a gene: 10. This CDR3 spans 17 amino acids. In nucleotides, the CDR3 is TGTGCCAGCAGCGTATCGGACAGGCCGGTATGGAACACTGAAGCTTTCTTT. The encoded protein is CASSVSDRPVWNTEAFF. Supplemented by reference TRBV9 and TRBJ1-1, the full variable domain reads DSGVTQTPKHLITATGQRVTLRCSPRSGDLSVYWYQQSLDQGLQFLIQYYNGEERAKGNILERFSAQQFPDLHSELNLSSLELGDSALYFCASSVSDRPVWNTEAFFGQGTRLTVV.